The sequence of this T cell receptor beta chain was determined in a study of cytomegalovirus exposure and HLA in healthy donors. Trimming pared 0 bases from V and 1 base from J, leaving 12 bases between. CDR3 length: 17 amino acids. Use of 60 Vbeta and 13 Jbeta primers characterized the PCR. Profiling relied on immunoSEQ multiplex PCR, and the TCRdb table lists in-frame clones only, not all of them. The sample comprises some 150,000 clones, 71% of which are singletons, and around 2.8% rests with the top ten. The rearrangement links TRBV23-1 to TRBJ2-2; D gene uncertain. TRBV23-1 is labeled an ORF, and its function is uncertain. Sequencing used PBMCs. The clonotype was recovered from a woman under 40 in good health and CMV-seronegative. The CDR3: CASSQSQAPQNTGELFF. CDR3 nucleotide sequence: TGCGCCAGCAGTCAATCGCAGGCCCCGCAGAACACCGGGGAGCTGTTTTTT.